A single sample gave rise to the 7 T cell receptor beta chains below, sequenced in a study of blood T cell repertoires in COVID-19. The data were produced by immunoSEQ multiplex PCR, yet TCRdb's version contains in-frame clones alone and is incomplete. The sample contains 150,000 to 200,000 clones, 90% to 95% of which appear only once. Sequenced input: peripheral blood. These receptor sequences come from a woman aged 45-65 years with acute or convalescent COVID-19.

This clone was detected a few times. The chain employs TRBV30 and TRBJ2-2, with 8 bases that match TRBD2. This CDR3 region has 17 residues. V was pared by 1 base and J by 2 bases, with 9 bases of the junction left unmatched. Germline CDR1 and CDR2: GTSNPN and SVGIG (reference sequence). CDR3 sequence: CAWSGIAGGLNTGELFF. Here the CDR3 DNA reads TGTGCCTGGAGTGGTATTGCGGGAGGACTTAACACCGGGGAGCTGTTTTTT.

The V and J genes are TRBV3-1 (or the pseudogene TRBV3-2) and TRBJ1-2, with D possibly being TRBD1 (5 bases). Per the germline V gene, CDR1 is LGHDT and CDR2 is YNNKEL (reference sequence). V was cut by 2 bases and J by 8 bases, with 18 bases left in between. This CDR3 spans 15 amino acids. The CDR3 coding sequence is TGTGCCAGCAGCCAAACCAGACAGTTGGGGCACGGCTACACCTTC. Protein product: CASSQTRQLGHGYTF.

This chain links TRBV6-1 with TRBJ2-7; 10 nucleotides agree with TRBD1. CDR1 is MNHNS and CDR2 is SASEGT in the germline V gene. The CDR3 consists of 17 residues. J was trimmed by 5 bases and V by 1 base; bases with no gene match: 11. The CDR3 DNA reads TGTGCCAGCAGTGAAGGGAGACCCCGGGACAGGGGAAACGAGCAGTACTTC. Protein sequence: CASSEGRPRDRGNEQYF.

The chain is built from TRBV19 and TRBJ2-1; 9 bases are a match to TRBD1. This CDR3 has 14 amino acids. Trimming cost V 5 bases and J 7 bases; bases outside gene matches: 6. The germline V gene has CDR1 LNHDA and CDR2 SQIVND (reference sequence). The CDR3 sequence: CASSWTGVENEQFF. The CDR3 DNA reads TGTGCCAGTAGTTGGACAGGGGTTGAAAATGAGCAGTTCTTC.

CDR3 sequence: CASRGRTDSYEQYF. The CDR3 DNA sequence: TGTGCCAGCCGAGGAAGGACAGACTCCTACGAGCAGTACTTC. The V call is TRBV27, the J call TRBJ2-7; D possibly corresponds to TRBD1 (6 bases). The germline gives CDR1 MNHEY, CDR2 SMNVEV (reference sequence). This CDR3 is 14 amino acids long. V shed 8 bases and J shed 0 bases, with 14 bases lying between them.

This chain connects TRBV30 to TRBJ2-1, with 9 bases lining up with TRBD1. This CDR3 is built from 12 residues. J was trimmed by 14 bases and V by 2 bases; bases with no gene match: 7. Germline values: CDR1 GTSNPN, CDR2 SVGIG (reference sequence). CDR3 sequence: CAWSPGQGVEFF. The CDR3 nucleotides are TGTGCCTGGAGTCCGGGACAGGGAGTCGAGTTCTTC.

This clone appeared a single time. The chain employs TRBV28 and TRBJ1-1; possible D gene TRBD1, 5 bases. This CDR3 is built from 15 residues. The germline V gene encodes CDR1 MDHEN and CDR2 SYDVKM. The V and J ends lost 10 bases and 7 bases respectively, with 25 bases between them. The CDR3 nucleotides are TGTGCCATCACAGGCGCTAGGGGCTTAAAAAATGAAGCTTTCTTT. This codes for CAITGARGLKNEAFF.